The next 20 T cell receptor beta chains were all read from a single sample in a study of post-analysis software for immune sequencing data. Each TCR beta cDNA library carried unique molecular identifiers. TCRdb reprocessed the PCR reads with MiXCR, giving one entry per CDR3 protein. Here the sample spans hundreds of thousands of distinct CDR3 sequences, 25% to 30% being singletons. Notes on the study in general: Among roughly five TRBV segments more frequent in patients than controls were TRBV5-6, TRBV5-1 and TRBV20-1.

Their antigen targets remain unknown. Sequencing was performed on blood. The source of these receptors is a girl aged 5-17 years with multiple sclerosis.

The chain links TRBV3-1 to TRBJ1-5, with D possibly matching TRBD1 (5 bases). V was clipped by 2 bases and J by 0 bases, with 11 bases between them. The CDR3 has 16 residues. The germline CDR1 and CDR2 sequences are LGHDT and YNNKEL (reference sequence). CDR3 sequence reads: CASSQQGTPSNQPQHF. CDR3 coding DNA: TGTGCCAGCAGCCAACAGGGAACGCCTAGCAATCAGCCCCAGCATTTT.

The chain uses TRBV7-2 and TRBJ1-6, with a possible D match to TRBD1 (5 bases). CDR3 length: 19 amino acids. Trimming took 3 bases from V and 7 from J, leaving 25 bases between them. CDR1 and CDR2 from the germline V gene are SGHTA and FQGNSA. The CDR3 DNA reads TGTGCCAGCAGCTTCTTACATGCGGGACCGAGAGTTTCGAATTCACCCCTCCACTTT. Translated: CASSFLHAGPRVSNSPLHF.

The rearrangement joins TRBV20-1 to TRBJ2-3; no reliable D call. Germline V lookup: CDR1 DFQATT, CDR2 SNEGSKA (reference sequence). The V and J ends lost 5 bases and 0 bases respectively, with 12 bases between them. The CDR3 sequence is 14 residues long. The CDR3 DNA reads as TGCAGTGCTTCGTTTGTAGGGAGCACAGATACGCAGTATTTT. Residues: CSASFVGSTDTQYF.

This clonotype was seen just once. The genes are TRBV6-5 and TRBJ2-7; D tentatively reads TRBD1 or TRBD2 (5 bases each). Germline V gene data show CDR1 as MNHEY and CDR2 as SVGAGI. V gave up 6 bases and J gave up 10 bases, with 19 bases separating them. This CDR3 is 13 amino acids long. The CDR3 nucleotides are TGTGCCAGCAGGAAGAGGGGCCTTTCGGCCCAGTACTTC. Protein: CASRKRGLSAQYF.

This clonotype was detected a few times. The chain uses TRBV7-6 and TRBJ1-1; 8 bases line up with TRBD1. V was pared by 5 bases and J by 0 bases, with 11 bases of the junction left unmatched. Germline assignment: CDR1 SGHVS and CDR2 FNYEAQ. This CDR3 region has 17 residues. The CDR3 loop is CASSPFDRGPMNTEAFF. For the CDR3, the DNA is TGTGCCAGCAGCCCATTCGACAGGGGACCCATGAACACTGAAGCTTTCTTT.

The CDR3 loop reads CASSLVGANTGELFF. Here the CDR3 DNA reads TGTGCCAGCAGCTTAGTCGGAGCGAACACCGGGGAGCTGTTTTTT. The V gene is TRBV7-2, the J gene TRBJ2-2; the D is unclear. CDR1 and CDR2 (germline): SGHTA, FQGNSA. This CDR3 has 15 residues. Trimming took 1 base from V and 0 from J, leaving 6 bases between them.

This clonotype was seen a few times. The CDR3 protein is CASSSSGLSTDTQYF. CDR3 bases: TGTGCCAGCAGCTCTTCCGGACTCTCCACAGATACGCAGTATTTT. The chain uses TRBV3-1 and TRBJ2-3, with D perhaps TRBD2 (5 bases). With 5 bases removed from V and 2 bases from J, the gap between germline ends came to 14 bases. Germline V CDR1 and CDR2: LGHDT, YNNKEL (reference sequence). This CDR3 contains 15 residues.

This clonotype was recorded a few times. The genes are TRBV20-1 and TRBJ1-2, with D possibly being TRBD1 (5 bases). The CDR3 totals 15 residues. Germline loops: CDR1 DFQATT, CDR2 SNEGSKA (reference sequence). The germline V and J ends were trimmed by 6 bases and 3 bases, with 20 bases remaining between them. This chain's CDR3 is CSAPSLGRFDYGYTF. The CDR3 DNA sequence: TGCAGTGCCCCCAGTTTGGGACGCTTCGACTATGGCTACACCTTC.

In this sample, this clonotype turned up a few times. The chain links TRBV12-3 or TRBV12-4 to TRBJ1-2, with 8 bases lining up with TRBD1. With V trimmed by 5 bases and J by 0 bases, 8 bases remained unmatched. This CDR3 is built from 16 residues. CDR3 in amino acids: CASSRTDRAANYGYTF. The CDR3 region has the DNA TGTGCCAGCAGTCGAACGGACAGGGCCGCTAACTATGGCTACACCTTC.

The chain couples TRBV7-2 to TRBJ2-5; D is possibly TRBD2 (6 bases). The germline V gene has CDR1 SGHTA and CDR2 FQGNSA. The CDR3 runs 16 residues. Trimming removed 0 bases from V and 2 bases from J, with 13 bases in between. The CDR3: CASSLAGGSVQETQYF. CDR3 nucleotide sequence: TGTGCCAGCAGCTTAGCGGGGGGAAGCGTTCAAGAGACCCAGTACTTC.

This clonotype was counted at least ten times. This chain joins TRBV10-1 and TRBJ2-6; D remains ambiguous. CDR1 is WNHNN, CDR2 SYGVQD, per germline (reference sequence). V gave up 4 bases and J gave up 0 bases, with 7 bases separating them. CDR3 length equals 15 residues. The CDR3 spells CASSGSYSGANVLTF. For the CDR3, the DNA is TGCGCCAGCAGTGGTTCGTACTCTGGGGCCAACGTCCTGACTTTC.

The chain uses TRBV7-9 and TRBJ2-3; tentatively, D is TRBD1 or TRBD2 (6 bases each). Trimming pared 8 bases from V and 1 base from J, leaving 16 bases between. The CDR3 is 15 residues long. CDR1 is SEHNR and CDR2 is FQNEAQ in the germline V gene (reference sequence). CDR3 nucleotides: TGTGCCAGCCTGAGCTTGAGGGGGGGCACAGATACGCAGTATTTT. It translates to CASLSLRGGTDTQYF.

This sequence joins TRBV4-2 and TRBJ2-1; a weak D match, TRBD2 (6 bases). Germline V lookup: CDR1 LGHNA, CDR2 YNFKEQ. The length of the CDR3 is 18 residues. V lost 0 bases, J lost 0 bases, and 15 bases lay in between. CDR3 sequence (DNA): TGTGCCAGCAGCCAAGATTGGAGGGGCTACAGCTCCTACAATGAGCAGTTCTTC. As protein: CASSQDWRGYSSYNEQFF.

Points on this clonotype: Compared with germline, one end of the junction differs, possibly owing to a read error. The chain employs TRBV7-2 and TRBJ2-7; possibly TRBD2 for D (6 bases). This CDR3 comprises 19 residues. CDR1 is SGHTA, CDR2 FQGNSA, per germline. CDR3 sequence reads: CASSLYGRGGFAASYEQYF. The CDR3 DNA sequence: TGTGCCAGCAGCTTATACGGGAGAGGCGGGTTCGCCGCATCCTATGAGCAGTACTTC.

The chain links TRBV5-1 to TRBJ2-1; unclear D gene. Germline V lookup: CDR1 SGHRS, CDR2 YFSETQ. The CDR3 runs 13 residues. The V end lost 6 bases, the J end lost 4 bases, and 11 bases lay between the germline ends. The CDR3 region is CASTSPEYNEQFF. Written as DNA, the CDR3 is TGCGCCAGCACCTCCCCGGAATACAATGAGCAGTTCTTC.

The chain links TRBV28 to TRBJ1-6; D may be TRBD1 (5 bases). The CDR3 covers 15 residues. Germline V CDR1 and CDR2: MDHEN, SYDVKM. Trimming took off 3 bases at V and 6 bases at J, with 12 bases between the two ends. The chain's CDR3 is CASSLHRDGNSPLHF. CDR3 DNA: TGTGCCAGCAGTTTGCACCGGGACGGTAATTCACCCCTCCACTTT.

Concerning this clonotype itself: Sequence at one end of the junction differs from germline and may be a read error. DNA of the CDR3: TGCTCCAGCAGCCAAGATTTGGGACCGGCTCTAGAGACCCAGTACTTC. Protein: CSSSQDLGPALETQYF. The chain recombines TRBV4-3 with TRBJ2-5; tentatively, D is TRBD1 or TRBD2 (5 bases each). CDR3 length: 16 residues. Per germline, CDR1 LGHNA and CDR2 YSLEER.

The chain couples TRBV7-2 to TRBJ2-7; D is possibly TRBD2 (6 bases). V was trimmed by 5 bases and J by 3 bases, leaving 11 bases between them. CDR3 size: 13 residues. Germline loops: CDR1 SGHTA, CDR2 FQGNSA. The CDR3 here is CASSGSAGYEQYF. In DNA, the CDR3 is TGTGCCAGCAGCGGGTCAGCGGGCTACGAGCAGTACTTC.

V gene TRBV29-1 combines with J gene TRBJ2-3; unclear D gene. Trimming removed 7 bases at V and 1 base at J, with 6 bases between. The germline CDR1 and CDR2 sequences are SQVTM and ANQGSEA. The CDR3 spans 11 residues. CDR3 protein: CSGLRTDTQYF. CDR3 sequence (DNA): TGCAGCGGCCTACGCACAGATACGCAGTATTTT.

This clonotype was observed a handful of times. The chain links TRBV12-3 or TRBV12-4 to TRBJ2-1, with 8 positions matching TRBD2. The CDR3 is 12 residues long. After removal of 6 bases from V and 13 bases from J, the junction contained 8 bases not matched to a gene. The CDR3: CASRLSGSIQFF. CDR3 bases: TGTGCCAGCAGGCTGAGCGGGAGTATTCAGTTCTTC.